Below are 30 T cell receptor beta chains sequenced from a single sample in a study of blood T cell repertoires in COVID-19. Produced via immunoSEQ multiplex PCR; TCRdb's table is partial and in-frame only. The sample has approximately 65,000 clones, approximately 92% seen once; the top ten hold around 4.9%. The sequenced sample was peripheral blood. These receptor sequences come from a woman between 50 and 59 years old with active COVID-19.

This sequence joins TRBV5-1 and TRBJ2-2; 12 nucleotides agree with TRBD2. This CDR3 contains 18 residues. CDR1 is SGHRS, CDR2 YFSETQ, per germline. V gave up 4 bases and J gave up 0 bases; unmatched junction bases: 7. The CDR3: CASSIGTSGYANTGELFF. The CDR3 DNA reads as TGCGCCAGCAGCATTGGGACTAGCGGGTACGCGAACACCGGGGAGCTGTTTTTT.

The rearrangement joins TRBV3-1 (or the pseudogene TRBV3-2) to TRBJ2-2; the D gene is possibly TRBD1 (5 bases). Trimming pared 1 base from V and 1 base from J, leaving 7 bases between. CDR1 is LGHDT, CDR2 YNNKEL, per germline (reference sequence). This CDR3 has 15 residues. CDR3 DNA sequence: TGTGCCAGCAGCCAAGTGGGGCAGAACACCGGGGAGCTGTTTTTT. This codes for CASSQVGQNTGELFF.

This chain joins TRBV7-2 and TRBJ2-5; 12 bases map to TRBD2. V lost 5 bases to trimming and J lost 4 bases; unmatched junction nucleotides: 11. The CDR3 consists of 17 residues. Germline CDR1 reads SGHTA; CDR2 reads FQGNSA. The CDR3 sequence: CASSLTSGSFRRETQYF. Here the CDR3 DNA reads TGTGCCAGCAGCCTGACTAGCGGGAGCTTCAGGCGAGAGACCCAGTACTTC.

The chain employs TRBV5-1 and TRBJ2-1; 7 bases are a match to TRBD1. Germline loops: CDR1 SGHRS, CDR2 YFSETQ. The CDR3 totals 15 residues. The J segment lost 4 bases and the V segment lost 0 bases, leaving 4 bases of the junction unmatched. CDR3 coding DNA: TGCGCCAGCAGCTTGGTGTCAGGGGGTTACAATGAGCAGTTCTTC. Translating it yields CASSLVSGGYNEQFF.

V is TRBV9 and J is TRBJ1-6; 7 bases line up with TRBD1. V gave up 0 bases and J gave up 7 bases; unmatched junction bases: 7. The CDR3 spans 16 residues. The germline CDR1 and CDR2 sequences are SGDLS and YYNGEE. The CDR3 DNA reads TGTGCCAGCAGCGTAGAAGCCGGGACAGCCAATTCACCCCTCCACTTT. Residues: CASSVEAGTANSPLHF.

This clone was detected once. CDR3: CASTEWANSGNTIYF. The CDR3 nucleotides read TGTGCCAGCACTGAATGGGCAAACTCTGGAAACACCATATATTTT. The chain has TRBV6-6 and TRBJ1-3; no firm D call. With 7 bases removed from V and 0 bases from J, the gap between germline ends came to 13 bases. The CDR3 totals 15 residues. Looked up from germline, CDR1 is MNHNY and CDR2 is SVGAGI (reference sequence).

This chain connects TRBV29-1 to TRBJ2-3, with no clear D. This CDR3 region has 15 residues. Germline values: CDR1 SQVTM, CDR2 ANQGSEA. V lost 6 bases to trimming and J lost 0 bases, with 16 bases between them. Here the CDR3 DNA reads TGCAGCGTATCTCGGATTAGCCTGAGCACAGATACGCAGTATTTT. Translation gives CSVSRISLSTDTQYF.

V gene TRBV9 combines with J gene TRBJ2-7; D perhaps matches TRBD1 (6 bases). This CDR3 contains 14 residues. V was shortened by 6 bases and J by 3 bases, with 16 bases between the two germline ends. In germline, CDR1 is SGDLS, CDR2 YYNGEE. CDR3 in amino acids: CASNPGQGFYEQYF. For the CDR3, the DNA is TGTGCCAGCAACCCGGGGCAGGGGTTCTACGAGCAGTACTTC.

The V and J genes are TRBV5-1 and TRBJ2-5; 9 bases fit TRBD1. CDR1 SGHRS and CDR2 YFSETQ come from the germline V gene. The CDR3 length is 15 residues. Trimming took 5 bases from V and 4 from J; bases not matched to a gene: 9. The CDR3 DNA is TGCGCCAGCAGTTACGGGACAGGGAGTGGAGAGACCCAGTACTTC. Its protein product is CASSYGTGSGETQYF.

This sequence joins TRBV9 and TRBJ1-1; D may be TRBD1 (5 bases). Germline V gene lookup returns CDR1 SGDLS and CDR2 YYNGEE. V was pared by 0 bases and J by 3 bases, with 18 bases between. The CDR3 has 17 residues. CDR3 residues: CASSVVGRARFDTEAFF. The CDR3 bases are TGTGCCAGCAGCGTAGTGGGCAGGGCACGTTTTGACACTGAAGCTTTCTTT.

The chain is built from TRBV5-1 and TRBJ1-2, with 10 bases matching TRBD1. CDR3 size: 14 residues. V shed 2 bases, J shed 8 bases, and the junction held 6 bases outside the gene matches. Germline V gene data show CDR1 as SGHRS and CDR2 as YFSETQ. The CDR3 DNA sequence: TGCGCCAGCAGCTTCCGGACAGGGGGACCCGGCTACACCTTC. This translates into CASSFRTGGPGYTF.

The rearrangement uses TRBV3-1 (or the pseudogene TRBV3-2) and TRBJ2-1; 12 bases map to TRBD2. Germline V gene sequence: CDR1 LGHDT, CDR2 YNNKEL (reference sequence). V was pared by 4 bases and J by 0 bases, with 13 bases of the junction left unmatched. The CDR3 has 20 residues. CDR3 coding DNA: TGTGCCAGCAGCCGAGGGCCGGGGACTAGCGGGTCCACCTCCTACAATGAGCAGTTCTTC. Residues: CASSRGPGTSGSTSYNEQFF.

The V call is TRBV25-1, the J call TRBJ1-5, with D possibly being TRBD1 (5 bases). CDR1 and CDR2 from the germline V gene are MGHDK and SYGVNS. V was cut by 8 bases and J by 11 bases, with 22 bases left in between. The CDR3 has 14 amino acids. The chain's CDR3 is CASASPGGEKAQHF. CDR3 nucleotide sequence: TGTGCCAGCGCCTCCCCGGGGGGGGAGAAGGCCCAGCATTTT.

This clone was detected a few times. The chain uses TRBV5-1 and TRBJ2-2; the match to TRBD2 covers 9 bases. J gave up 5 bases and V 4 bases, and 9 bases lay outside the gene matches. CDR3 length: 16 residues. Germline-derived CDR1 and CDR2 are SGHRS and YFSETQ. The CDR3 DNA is TGCGCCAGCAGCGGTGGTAGCGGGAGTATTACCGGGGAGCTGTTTTTT. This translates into CASSGGSGSITGELFF.

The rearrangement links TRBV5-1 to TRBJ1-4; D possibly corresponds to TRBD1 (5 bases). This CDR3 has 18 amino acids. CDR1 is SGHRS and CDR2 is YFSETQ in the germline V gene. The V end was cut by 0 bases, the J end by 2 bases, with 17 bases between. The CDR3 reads CASSLVGGGLITNEKLFF. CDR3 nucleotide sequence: TGCGCCAGCAGCTTGGTCGGCGGGGGTCTAATTACTAATGAAAAACTGTTTTTT.

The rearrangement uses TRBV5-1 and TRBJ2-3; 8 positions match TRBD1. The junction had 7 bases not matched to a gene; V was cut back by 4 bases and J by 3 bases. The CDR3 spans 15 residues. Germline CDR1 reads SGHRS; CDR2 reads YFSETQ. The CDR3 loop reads CASSRQGLWTDTQYF. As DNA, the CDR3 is TGCGCCAGCAGCAGACAGGGGCTATGGACAGATACGCAGTATTTT.

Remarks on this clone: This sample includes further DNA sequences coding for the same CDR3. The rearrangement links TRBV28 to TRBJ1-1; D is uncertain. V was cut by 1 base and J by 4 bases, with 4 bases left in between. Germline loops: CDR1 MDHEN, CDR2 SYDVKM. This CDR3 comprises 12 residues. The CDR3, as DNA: TGTGCCAGCAGTTTATCCCGCACTGAAGCTTTCTTT. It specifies CASSLSRTEAFF.

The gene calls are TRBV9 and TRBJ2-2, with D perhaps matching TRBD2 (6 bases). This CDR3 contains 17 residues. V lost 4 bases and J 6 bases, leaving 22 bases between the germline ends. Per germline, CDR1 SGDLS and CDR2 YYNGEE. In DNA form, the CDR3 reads TGTGCCAGCAGCCCCAGTCCCGGGAGAAAGGGATCCGGGGAGCTGTTTTTT. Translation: CASSPSPGRKGSGELFF.

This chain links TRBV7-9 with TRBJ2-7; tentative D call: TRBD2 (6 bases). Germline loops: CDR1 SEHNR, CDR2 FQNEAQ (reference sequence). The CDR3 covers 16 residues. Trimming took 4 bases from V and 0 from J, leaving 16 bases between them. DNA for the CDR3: TGTGCCAGCAGCTCCCGCGCCCAGCGGGTCTCCTACGAGCAGTACTTC. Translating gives CASSSRAQRVSYEQYF.

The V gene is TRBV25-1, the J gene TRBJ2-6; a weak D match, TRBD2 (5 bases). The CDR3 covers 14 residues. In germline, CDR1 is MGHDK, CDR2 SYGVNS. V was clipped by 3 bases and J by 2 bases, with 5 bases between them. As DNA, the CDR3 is TGTGCCAGCAGTGAGAGGGCTGGGGCCAACGTCCTGACTTTC. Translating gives CASSERAGANVLTF.

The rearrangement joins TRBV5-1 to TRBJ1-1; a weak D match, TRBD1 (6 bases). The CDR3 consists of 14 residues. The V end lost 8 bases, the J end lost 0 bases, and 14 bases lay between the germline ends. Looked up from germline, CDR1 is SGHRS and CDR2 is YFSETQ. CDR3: CASTQGALNTEAFF. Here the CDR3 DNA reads TGCGCCAGTACACAGGGAGCCCTGAACACTGAAGCTTTCTTT.

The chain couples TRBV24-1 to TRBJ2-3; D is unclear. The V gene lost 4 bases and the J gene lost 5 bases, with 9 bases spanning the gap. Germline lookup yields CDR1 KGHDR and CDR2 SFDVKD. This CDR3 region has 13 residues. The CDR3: CATSEILKDTQYF. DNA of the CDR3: TGTGCCACCAGTGAAATACTGAAAGATACGCAGTATTTT.

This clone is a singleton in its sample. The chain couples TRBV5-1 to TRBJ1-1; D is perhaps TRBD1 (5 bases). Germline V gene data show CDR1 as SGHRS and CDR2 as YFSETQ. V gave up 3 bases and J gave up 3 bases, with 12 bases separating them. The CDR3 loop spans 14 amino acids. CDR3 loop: CASSSWGGDTEAFF. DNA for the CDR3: TGCGCCAGCAGCTCCTGGGGGGGGGACACTGAAGCTTTCTTT.

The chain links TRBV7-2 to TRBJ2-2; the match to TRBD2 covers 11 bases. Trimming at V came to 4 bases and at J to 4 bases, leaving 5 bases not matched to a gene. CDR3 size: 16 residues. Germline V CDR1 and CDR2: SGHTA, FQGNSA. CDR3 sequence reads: CASSWGLAAPTGELFF. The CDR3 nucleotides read TGTGCCAGCAGCTGGGGACTAGCGGCCCCCACCGGGGAGCTGTTTTTT.

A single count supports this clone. In DNA form, the CDR3 reads TGCAGTGCTAGAGGTCGCGAAACTAAGTTCTTC. This codes for CSARGRETKFF. J is TRBJ2-1 and V is TRBV20-1, with D unclear. The ends were cut back, 1 base at V and 14 bases at J, with 12 bases in the middle. Germline V lookup: CDR1 DFQATT, CDR2 SNEGSKA (reference sequence). The CDR3 runs 11 residues.

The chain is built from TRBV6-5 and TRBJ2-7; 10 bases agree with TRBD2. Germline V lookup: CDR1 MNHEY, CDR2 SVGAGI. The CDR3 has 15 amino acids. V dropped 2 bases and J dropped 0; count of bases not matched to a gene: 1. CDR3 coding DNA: TGTGCCAGCAGTTACGGGACTAGCGTCTCCTACGAGCAGTACTTC. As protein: CASSYGTSVSYEQYF.

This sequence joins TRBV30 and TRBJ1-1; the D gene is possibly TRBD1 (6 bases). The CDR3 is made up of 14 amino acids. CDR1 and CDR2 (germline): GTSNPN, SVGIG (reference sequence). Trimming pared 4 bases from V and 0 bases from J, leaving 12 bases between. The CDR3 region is CAWMTGIMNTEAFF. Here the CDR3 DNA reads TGTGCCTGGATGACAGGAATTATGAACACTGAAGCTTTCTTT. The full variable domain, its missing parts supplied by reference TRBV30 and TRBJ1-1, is SQTIHQWPATLVQPVGSPLSLECTVEGTSNPNLYWYRQAAGRGLQLLFYSVGIGQISSEVPQNLSASRPQDRQFILSSKKLLLSDSGFYLCAWMTGIMNTEAFFGQGTRLTVV.

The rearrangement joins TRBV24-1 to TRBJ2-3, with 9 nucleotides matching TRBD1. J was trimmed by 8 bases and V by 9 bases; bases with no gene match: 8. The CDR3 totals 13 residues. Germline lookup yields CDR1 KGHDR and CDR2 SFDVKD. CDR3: CATWDREKFTQYF. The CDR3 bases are TGTGCCACCTGGGACAGGGAAAAATTTACGCAGTATTTT.

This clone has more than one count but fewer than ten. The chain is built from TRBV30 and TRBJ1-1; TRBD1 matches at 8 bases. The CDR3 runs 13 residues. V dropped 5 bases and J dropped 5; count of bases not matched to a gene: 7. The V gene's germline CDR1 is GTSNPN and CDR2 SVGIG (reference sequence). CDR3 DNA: TGTGCCTGGCCCGGACAGGGCGGGACTGAAGCTTTCTTT. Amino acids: CAWPGQGGTEAFF.

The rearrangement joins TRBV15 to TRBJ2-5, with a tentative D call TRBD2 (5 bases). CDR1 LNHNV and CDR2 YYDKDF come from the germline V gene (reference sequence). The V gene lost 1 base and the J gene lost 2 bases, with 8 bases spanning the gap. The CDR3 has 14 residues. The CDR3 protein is CATSRGPGQETQYF. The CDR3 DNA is TGTGCCACCAGCAGAGGGCCGGGGCAAGAGACCCAGTACTTC.